This TCR beta chain came from a study of T-cell reconstitution after alpha-beta-depleted transplantation in children listed by TCRdb under 2016. Background for the entire study: The study quantitatively tracked T-cell immune reconstitution after TCRalphabeta/CD19-depleted allogeneic hematopoietic cell transplantation in children using TCR repertoire profiling.

What this sample's treatment or condition label stands for: allogeneic hematopoietic cell transplantation with graft depleted of TCRalphabeta T cells and CD19 B cells. The transplant recipients were children given TCRalphabeta/CD19-depleted allogeneic hematopoietic cell grafts. Broad study findings and their caveats: In some patients, the high TCRbeta diversity seen at day 60 was put down to recipient T cells and intrathymic progenitors that had survived conditioning. The apparently early recovery of alphabetaT-cell counts about two months after transplant reportedly depended on only several hundred rapidly expanded clones that came from non-depleted graft cells. Hyperexpanded clone frequencies declined over subsequent months; after one year, T-cell counts and TCRbeta diversity were mostly attributed to newly produced T cells.

The CDR3 sequence holds 16 residues, the cysteine and phenylalanine included. Just the 48-base CDR3 DNA is kept, in frame starting at base 1. The CDR1 and CDR2 encoded by the germline V gene are SGHVS and FQNEAQ. From V the trimming removes 5 bases and from J it removes 5 bases, while the gene matches leave 12 bases of the junction unaccounted for. Libraries were constructed by PCR. Reads for this sample came from an Illumina HiSeq 2500. Molecular barcoding was employed in the preparation of TCR libraries, with unique molecular identifiers being used to normalize TCRbeta repertoire quantification. Using fastp at Q25 and MiXCR, TCRdb reprocessed the public reads and kept productive beta chains. Each record represents a unique CDR3 protein, reported with the most common genes and DNA among its rows. The sample contains about 830,000 distinct CDR3 sequences, less than 20% of them found a single time. The ten biggest clones cover roughly 5% of the sample.

This clonotype was observed at least ten times. The specificity of this receptor is unknown. No quality values exist for individual bases; no much larger clone is one base distant. Sequences were derived from PBMCs, mostly from graft donor cells, sampled 360 days after TCRalphabeta/CD19-depleted stem cell transplant. Recombination connected TRBV7-8 to TRBJ2-1, with TRBD2 identical over 7 junction bases. The sequence came from a male patient between 5 and 17 years old who had a stem cell transplant for acute lymphoblastic leukemia, so the T cells may come from the graft donor. In nucleotides, the sequence is TGTGCCAGCAGCCAAAGGGTACTAGCGAAAAACAATGAGCAGTTCTTC. It encodes CASSQRVLAKNNEQFF.